Listed below are T cell receptor beta chains from one sample, sequenced in a study of T cells in Graves' hyperthyroidism and ophthalmopathy. TCRdb reprocessed the multiplex PCR reads with MiXCR, giving one entry per CDR3 protein. The profile shows around 700,000 distinct CDR3 sequences, roughly 20% of them singletons. The material sequenced was blood. These receptors all stem from a woman aged 50 to 65 with Graves' hyperthyroidism that later progressed to Graves' ophthalmopathy. CDR3s include the opening cysteine and the closing phenylalanine or tryptophan. A D gene is named only where the DNA matches it firmly. Expanded clones are given a class, and other clones once, few, many or no size at all.

>many|TRBV12-3/TRBV12-4|TRBD1|TRBJ2-7
CASSFRRTGTGDYEQYF
TGTGCCAGCAGTTTTCGTAGAACCGGGACAGGGGACTACGAGCAGTACTTC
>many|TRBV5-1|-|TRBJ2-1
CASSPLGVEQFF
TGCGCCAGCAGCCCTTTAGGAGTTGAGCAGTTCTTC
>-|TRBV4-1|TRBD1|TRBJ2-3
CASSQETRGTDTQYF
TGCGCCAGCAGCCAAGAAACCAGGGGGACAGATACGCAGTATTTT
>many|TRBV12-3/TRBV12-4|-|TRBJ1-3
CASSPPGDYSGNTIYF
TGTGCCAGCAGTCCGCCCGGGGACTACTCTGGAAACACCATATATTTT
>-|TRBV4-2|-|TRBJ1-2
CASSQGSRAGDYGYTF
TGTGCCAGCAGCCAAGGTTCCAGGGCTGGCGACTATGGCTACACCTTC
>few|TRBV12-3/TRBV12-4|TRBD2|TRBJ2-5
CASSLSLGGGLQETQYF
TGTGCCAGCAGTTTGTCCCTTGGGGGGGGTCTACAAGAGACCCAGTACTTC
>many|TRBV15|TRBD1|TRBJ2-7
CATSGGTGGAEDLPYEQYF
TGTGCCACCAGCGGAGGGACAGGGGGCGCCGAGGATCTTCCCTACGAGCAGTACTTC
>-|TRBV2|TRBD2|TRBJ2-3
CASSRLAGGQDTQYF
TGTGCCAGCAGTAGACTAGCGGGGGGGCAAGATACGCAGTATTTT
>many|TRBV12-3/TRBV12-4|-|TRBJ1-6
CASTRDSGNSPLHF
TGTGCCAGCACCCGCGACAGTGGTAATTCACCCCTCCACTTT
>many|TRBV20-1|TRBD2|TRBJ2-3
CSARALRAGGPDTQYF
TGCAGTGCTAGGGCCCTCCGAGCGGGGGGGCCAGATACGCAGTATTTT
>many|TRBV18|TRBD1|TRBJ1-2
CASSPAGGAGYGYTF
TGTGCCAGCTCCCCGGCAGGGGGCGCCGGCTATGGCTACACCTTC
>many|TRBV3-1|TRBD1|TRBJ1-1
CASSQRGQGAREAFF
TGTGCCAGCAGCCAACGGGGACAGGGAGCTCGGGAAGCTTTCTTT
>many|TRBV18|-|TRBJ2-7
CASSPLTGSNEQYF
TGTGCCAGCTCACCACTTACAGGGTCGAACGAGCAGTACTTC
>-|TRBV19|-|TRBJ1-6
CASTRGEYNSPLHF
TGTGCCAGTACGAGGGGCGAGTATAATTCACCCCTCCACTTT
>-|TRBV12-3/TRBV12-4|TRBD2|TRBJ2-1
CASSPGLAGGFEQFF
TGTGCCAGCAGTCCCGGACTAGCGGGGGGGTTTGAGCAGTTCTTC
>-|TRBV5-6|TRBD1|TRBJ1-2
CASSLVGGTGYTF
TGTGCCAGCAGCTTGGTAGGGGGCACAGGCTACACCTTC
>-|TRBV6-1|-|TRBJ1-2
CASSEAAGYTF
TGTGCCAGCAGTGAAGCGGCTGGCTACACCTTC
>few|TRBV10-2|-|TRBJ1-6
CASTKDSGYNSPLHF
TGCGCCAGCACCAAGGACAGTGGATATAATTCACCCCTCCACTTT
>few|TRBV3-1|-|TRBJ2-3
CASSLTGTRDTQYF
TGTGCCAGCAGCCTTACAGGGACGAGGGATACGCAGTATTTT
>-|TRBV6-1|TRBD1|TRBJ2-7
CASRNWDSQSSYEQYF
TGTGCCAGCAGGAATTGGGACAGCCAGAGCTCCTACGAGCAGTACTTC
>many|TRBV5-5|-|TRBJ2-7
CASSPSRDTAYEQYF
TGTGCCAGCAGCCCGAGCCGGGACACCGCCTACGAGCAGTACTTC
>few|TRBV30|TRBD1|TRBJ1-2
CACQGGGGDYGYTF
TGTGCCTGCCAGGGGGGGGGGGGCGACTATGGCTACACCTTC
>-|TRBV7-9|TRBD2|TRBJ2-5
CASSLRGLAPYQETQYF
TGTGCCAGCAGCTTAAGAGGACTAGCTCCCTACCAAGAGACCCAGTACTTC
>few|TRBV29-1|-|TRBJ1-2
CSATHNNYGYTF
TGCAGCGCGACGCACAATAACTATGGCTACACCTTC
>-|TRBV9|-|TRBJ1-5
CASSVEGGGSNQPQHF
TGTGCCAGCAGCGTAGAGGGGGGGGGTAGCAATCAGCCCCAGCATTTT
>-|TRBV4-2|-|TRBJ1-2
CASSHPAEGNYGYTF
TGTGCCAGCAGCCACCCGGCGGAGGGGAACTATGGCTACACCTTC
>-|TRBV6-4|-|TRBJ2-1
CASSDQTSTEQFF
TGTGCCAGCAGTGATCAGACTAGTACGGAGCAGTTCTTC
>-|TRBV5-1|TRBD1|TRBJ1-2
CASSFGQGAPNYGYTF
TGCGCCAGCAGCTTTGGGCAGGGGGCGCCTAACTATGGCTACACCTTC
>many|TRBV2|-|TRBJ2-5
CASSEARDSGQETQYF
TGTGCCAGCAGTGAAGCAAGGGATTCGGGACAAGAGACCCAGTACTTC